These 14 T cell receptor beta chains came from one sample sequenced in a study of blood T cell repertoires in COVID-19. The method was immunoSEQ multiplex PCR; TCRdb's version includes in-frame clones alone and lacks a portion of them. The repertoire holds about 81,000 clones, about 88% seen once, with roughly 4.9% in the top ten. Sequenced input: peripheral blood. Receptor source: a woman older than 75 with active COVID-19.

The chain employs TRBV7-2 and TRBJ2-5; 7 bases fit TRBD2. There are 15 residues in the CDR3. Germline V lookup: CDR1 SGHTA, CDR2 FQGNSA. Trimming cost V 2 bases and J 6 bases; bases outside gene matches: 9. The CDR3 protein is CASSLRGLSGQTQYF. Here the CDR3 DNA reads TGTGCCAGCAGCTTAAGGGGACTAAGCGGGCAGACCCAGTACTTC.

Here the CDR3 reads CASSQGLAGGPYNEQFF. CDR3 sequence (DNA): TGTGCCAGCAGCCAAGGTCTAGCGGGAGGGCCCTACAATGAGCAGTTCTTC. The rearrangement uses TRBV3-1 (or the pseudogene TRBV3-2) and TRBJ2-1; 12 nucleotides line up with TRBD2. Germline V gene lookup returns CDR1 LGHDT and CDR2 YNNKEL (reference sequence). The CDR3 length is 17 residues. Unmatched junction bases numbered 3, after V lost 1 base and J lost 2 bases.

The V call is TRBV10-3, the J call TRBJ2-1, with 9 bases matching TRBD2. The CDR3 extends over 18 amino acids. Germline V gives CDR1 ENHRY, CDR2 SYGVKD. With 3 bases clipped from V and 5 bases from J, the junction kept 14 bases outside the gene matches. CDR3 sequence: CAISDHSTGTSIDNEQFF. The CDR3 nucleotides are TGTGCCATCAGTGACCACTCAACCGGGACTAGCATCGACAATGAGCAGTTCTTC.

The chain joins TRBV27 to TRBJ2-5, with 7 bases lining up with TRBD1. V dropped 6 bases and J dropped 5; count of bases not matched to a gene: 9. CDR1 is MNHEY, CDR2 SMNVEV, per germline (reference sequence). This CDR3 comprises 14 residues. DNA for the CDR3: TGTGCCAGCAGAACACTAGGGGGCGGGGAGACCCAGTACTTC. Its translation: CASRTLGGGETQYF.

Here the CDR3 reads CASSQGVRRGRGQETQYF. The CDR3 bases are TGTGCCAGCAGCCAAGGGGTTCGGCGCGGGAGGGGACAAGAGACCCAGTACTTC. The rearrangement links TRBV3-1 (or the pseudogene TRBV3-2) to TRBJ2-5, with TRBD2 identical over 9 bases. CDR3 length equals 18 residues. The junction had 11 bases not matched to a gene; V was cut back by 1 base and J by 2 bases. Germline-derived CDR1 and CDR2 are LGHDT and YNNKEL (reference sequence).

The rearrangement joins TRBV4-3 to TRBJ2-4, with 9 nucleotides matching TRBD2. Germline CDR1 reads LGHNA; CDR2 reads YSLEER. V was pared by 0 bases and J by 1 base, with 4 bases of the junction left unmatched. The CDR3 spans 17 residues. CDR3 amino acids: CASSQELAGGAKNIQYF. CDR3 coding DNA: TGCGCCAGCAGCCAAGAACTGGCGGGAGGGGCCAAAAACATTCAGTACTTC.

V and J are TRBV6-2 or TRBV6-3 and TRBJ2-5; 9 bases align to TRBD2. The CDR3 is made up of 18 amino acids. Germline V gene lookup returns CDR1 MNHEY and CDR2 SVGEGT. V lost 0 bases, J lost 2 bases, and 10 bases stayed unmatched. CDR3 amino acids: CASSYSIPRGLAQETQYF. CDR3 DNA: TGTGCCAGCAGTTACTCGATACCTAGGGGACTAGCTCAAGAGACCCAGTACTTC.

The gene calls are TRBV7-9 and TRBJ2-1; 9 bases fit TRBD2. From germline, CDR1 is SEHNR and CDR2 FQNEAQ (reference sequence). The V gene end was trimmed by 7 bases and the J gene end by 0 bases; junction bases not matched to a gene: 4. The CDR3 extends over 15 amino acids. In nucleotides, the CDR3 is TGTGCCAGCACCCTAGCGGGAAGCTCCTACAATGAGCAGTTCTTC. This encodes CASTLAGSSYNEQFF.

This clone appeared once. The genes are TRBV19 and TRBJ2-2; 10 bases are shared with TRBD2. The CDR3 consists of 15 residues. V dropped 9 bases and J dropped 4; count of bases not matched to a gene: 8. From germline, CDR1 is LNHDA and CDR2 SQIVND (reference sequence). The DNA of the CDR3 is TGTGCCAGCACCGGACTAGCGGAGGTCACCGGGGAGCTGTTTTTT. Its translation is CASTGLAEVTGELFF.

In its sample, this clone was seen once. The V gene is TRBV29-1, the J gene TRBJ2-5, with a possible D match to TRBD1 (6 bases). V was clipped by 3 bases and J by 1 base, with 12 bases between them. Germline V CDR1 and CDR2: SQVTM, ANQGSEA. The CDR3 is 14 residues long. DNA for the CDR3: TGCAGCGTTGATGGGGGCAGGGGCCAAGAGACCCAGTACTTC. Translating gives CSVDGGRGQETQYF.

The chain carries TRBV19 and TRBJ1-3; D perhaps matches TRBD1 (6 bases). There are 16 residues in the CDR3. CDR1 is LNHDA and CDR2 is SQIVND in the germline V gene (reference sequence). V lost 4 bases to trimming and J lost 0 bases, with 13 bases between them. The CDR3 sequence: CASSTSGTSSGNTIYF. The CDR3 region has the DNA TGTGCCAGTAGTACTTCCGGGACATCCTCTGGAAACACCATATATTTT.

The gene calls are TRBV7-8 and TRBJ2-7; D is unresolved. CDR3 length: 14 amino acids. CDR1 and CDR2 from the germline V gene are SGHVS and FQNEAQ. V lost 5 bases and J lost 3, with 14 bases in between. CDR3 DNA: TGTGCCAGCAGCCCCTCGGCAGGCCACTACGAGCAGTACTTC. It is translated as CASSPSAGHYEQYF.

The rearrangement joins TRBV2 to TRBJ2-7; TRBD1 might be the D (6 bases). The CDR3 runs to 15 residues. CDR1 SNHLY and CDR2 FYNNEI come from the germline V gene. V gave up 6 bases and J gave up 0 bases, with 15 bases separating them. This CDR3 reads CASRTGHLASYEQYF. CDR3 in DNA: TGTGCCAGCAGAACGGGACACCTGGCCTCCTACGAGCAGTACTTC.

The chain carries TRBV19 and TRBJ2-2; TRBD1 might be the D (6 bases). The germline V gene encodes CDR1 LNHDA and CDR2 SQIVND (reference sequence). Trimming stripped 1 base from V and 1 base from J, with 13 bases between. This CDR3 has 17 residues. DNA of the CDR3: TGTGCCAGTAGTATAGTCACGGGGACATTGAACACCGGGGAGCTGTTTTTT. It encodes CASSIVTGTLNTGELFF.